This TCR beta chain is drawn from a study of blood T cells in healthy people across ages (dated by TCRdb to the mid-2010s). Concerning the study at large: In model experiments, template switching captured roughly one uniquely barcoded TCR beta cDNA molecule for every two T cells. Age-related changes in TCR beta repertoire diversity were measured in the study by deep sequencing normalized with unique cDNA molecular identifiers. The donors were split into four age groups: young (average approximately 16 years), middle-aged (roughly 42), aged (over 55) and long-lived (under 90). To avoid experimental bias, donors of different ages were spread randomly across the sequencing lanes. The study analyzed two additional independent replicas of 1 million unique cDNA reads from the same blood draw for two donors, one aged 18 to 29 and one aged 80 or older.

Summary of the overall study and its limitations: The CMV infection status of donors was not known, potentially confounding age-related changes in expanded clonotypes. Observed TCR beta diversity per million T cells fell roughly linearly with age, and a significant reduction was already apparent by age roughly 40. Conclusive comparison of naive and antigen-experienced compartments was prevented by the profiling of bulk unsorted PBMCs. The percentage of naive T cells measured by flow cytometry correlated strongly with observed TCR beta diversity. Estimates of total diversity based on one million sequenced T cells were considered lower bounds and underestimates. Compared with the aged group, the long-lived group had more naive CD4+ T cells, fewer expanded clones and increased TCR diversity, suggesting age selection.

Systemically healthy Caucasian individuals from Russia, some 38 in total and aged roughly 6 to 95 years, were included as donors. Roughly 9 milliliters of peripheral blood were drawn from each donor into EDTA-treated Vacutainer tubes. Ficoll-Paque density-gradient centrifugation was used to isolate PBMCs, with at least 7 million obtained per sample. Total RNA, at least 6 micrograms per sample, was extracted from PBMCs with Trizol reagent. Naive CD45RAhigh/CD27high T cell percentages were measured by flow cytometry on a PBMC aliquot from every donor. This clonotype was seen a few times. No antigen is known for it. No much larger clone exists at a distance of one base, and base qualities are not known. The library was generated by 5' RACE. Sequencing was carried out with an Illumina HiSeq 2500. A second PCR of about 7 to 12 cycles was run with a J-beta primer mix and a sample-barcoded 5' primer. Each TCR beta cDNA molecule received a unique molecular identifier from a template-switch 5' adaptor carrying 12 random nucleotides. Each sample yielded at least 2.5 million CDR3-containing paired-end reads. First-strand cDNA synthesis was performed from all RNA using the Mint cDNA synthesis kit, with priming by a TRBC-specific oligonucleotide. Following uracil-DNA glycosylase treatment, all cDNA underwent a first 18-cycle PCR with the universal primers M1SS and BC2_uni_R. On the authors' methods: Each sample was normalized by randomly selecting 1 million high-quality reads, each carrying a distinct molecular identifier. Instead of being binned into consensus sequences, reads with shared molecular identifiers were discarded. CDR3 identification, clonotype clustering and error correction used MiTCR with a Q25 quality threshold and the strictest error-elimination algorithm. A nonparametric unseen species model with Euler transformation was used to estimate lower-bound total TCR beta diversity. TCRdb reanalyzed the raw reads on its own, using fastp at Q25 for trimming and MiXCR for clone calling, and kept in-frame beta chains. One record per CDR3 amino acid sequence lists the most common genes and DNA. For this entry, the V and J calls and clone size follow TCRdb and not the study's own pipeline. Counted in this sample were approximately 880,000 distinct CDR3 sequences; 48% of them appeared once. Jointly, the top ten make up roughly 13% of the sample.

Spanning cysteine to phenylalanine, the CDR3 consists of 12 amino acids. The retained sequence is limited to the CDR3, 36 bases, with the frame set at the first base. The germline V gene (reference sequence) specifies GTSNPN as CDR1 and SVGIG as CDR2. The junction carries 14 bases between V and J, which are trimmed by 5 bases and 8 bases respectively. Input material: blood. The chain was built from TRBV30 and TRBJ2-3; the D gene is unclear. The clonotype was recovered from a man aged 25 to 40 in good health. The nucleotides read TGTGCCTGGTTGAGTGGCTCCCCTACGCAGTATTTT. Its product reads: CAWLSGSPTQYF.